A single sample is the source of the 20 T cell receptor beta chains below, sequenced in a study of blood T cell repertoires in COVID-19 (TCRdb year 2020). The library came from the immunoSEQ multiplex PCR assay. Entries here come from immuneACCESS through TCRdb and include only in-frame sequences with V and J called. Some clones fail to appear in such tables; in the studies checked, an unresolved V gene covers under half of the shortfall, and the cause of the remainder is unknown. This sample lists approximately 240,000 clones; roughly 84% were detected once. In total, the top ten clones hold over 1.2% of the sample. The sample consisted of peripheral blood. The receptors shown here come from a middle-aged woman who had recovered from COVID-19.

The chain combines TRBV14 with TRBJ1-1, with a tentative D call TRBD1 (5 bases). Germline values: CDR1 SGHDN, CDR2 FVKESK. The CDR3 totals 15 residues. Trimming removed 5 bases at V and 6 bases at J, with 19 bases between. The DNA for the CDR3 is TGTGCCAGCAGCTTAAGGACACCGACCACTTCTGAAGCTTTCTTT. This sequence encodes CASSLRTPTTSEAFF.

The chain combines TRBV2 with TRBJ1-5; TRBD1 aligns across 8 bases. The germline gives CDR1 SNHLY, CDR2 FYNNEI. V was clipped by 4 bases and J by 3 bases; unmatched bases: 5. This CDR3 region has 15 residues. This CDR3 is CASSVLDRDNQPQHF. Here the CDR3 DNA reads TGTGCCAGCAGTGTATTGGACAGGGACAATCAGCCCCAGCATTTT.

The chain links TRBV11-2 to TRBJ2-1; D might be TRBD2 (5 bases). Germline-derived CDR1 and CDR2 are SGHAT and FQNNGV. CDR3 length: 19 residues. V gave up 2 bases and J gave up 5 bases, with 25 bases separating them. CDR3: CASSLSARRTSRENNEQFF. The CDR3 DNA is TGTGCCAGCAGCTTATCGGCTAGGAGGACCTCAAGAGAGAACAATGAGCAGTTCTTC.

The J gene is TRBJ2-6, the V gene TRBV5-4; 11 bases are shared with TRBD1. The CDR3 totals 17 residues. V lost 3 bases and J lost 3; bases outside the gene matches: 5. Per the germline V gene, CDR1 is SGHNT and CDR2 is YYREEE (reference sequence). The DNA of the CDR3 is TGTGCCAGCAGCTCCGGGACAGGGGGTATTGGGGCCAACGTCCTGACTTTC. The encoded protein is CASSSGTGGIGANVLTF.

The chain is built from TRBV27 and TRBJ2-6; D perhaps matches TRBD1 (5 bases). This CDR3 contains 13 residues. V shed 11 bases and J shed 2 bases, with 10 bases lying between them. Germline loops: CDR1 MNHEY, CDR2 SMNVEV (reference sequence). For the CDR3, the DNA is TGTGCCTCGAAAGGGGCTGGGGCCAACGTCCTGACTTTC. Translating it yields CASKGAGANVLTF.

The chain uses TRBV11-2 and TRBJ2-2; 7 positions agree with TRBD1. This CDR3 has 16 amino acids. Germline CDR1 reads SGHAT; CDR2 reads FQNNGV. Trimming at V came to 7 bases and at J to 6 bases, leaving 14 bases not matched to a gene. CDR3 region: CASKHLDRVGPGELFF. The CDR3 DNA reads as TGTGCCAGCAAGCACCTAGACAGGGTGGGTCCCGGGGAGCTGTTTTTT.

The J gene is TRBJ2-5, the V gene TRBV5-6, with a possible D match to TRBD2 (6 bases). Trimming took 3 bases from V and 2 from J, leaving 11 bases between them. In germline, CDR1 is SGHDT, CDR2 YYEEEE. The CDR3 runs 14 residues. The DNA of the CDR3 is TGTGCCAGCAGCTGGGGCGGGACTCAAGAGACCCAGTACTTC. This sequence encodes CASSWGGTQETQYF.

This chain uses TRBV11-3 with TRBJ2-5; 8 positions match TRBD1. The germline V gene has CDR1 SGHNT and CDR2 YENEEA. CDR3 length equals 14 residues. Trimming removed 6 bases from V and 2 bases from J; junction bases left unmatched: 5. CDR3 in DNA: TGTGCCAGCAGATCACGGGACAGGCAAGAGACCCAGTACTTC. It codes for CASRSRDRQETQYF.

In its sample, this clone was seen once. The chain couples TRBV5-6 to TRBJ2-3, with 12 bases matching TRBD2. Unmatched junction bases numbered 10, after V lost 5 bases and J lost 0 bases. The germline V gene encodes CDR1 SGHDT and CDR2 YYEEEE. This CDR3 has 18 amino acids. CDR3 in DNA: TGTGCCAGCAGGAACCTAGCGGGGGGGCCTTATAGCACAGATACGCAGTATTTT. Amino acid sequence: CASRNLAGGPYSTDTQYF.

The chain couples TRBV2 to TRBJ1-5; D is unclear. CDR1 SNHLY and CDR2 FYNNEI come from the germline V gene. This CDR3 is built from 15 residues. V was pared by 5 bases and J by 0 bases, with 11 bases between. In DNA, the CDR3 is TGTGCCAGCAGTCGGGTCCTAAATAGCAATCAGCCCCAGCATTTT. Translating it yields CASSRVLNSNQPQHF.

This clone was counted between two and nine times. The chain is built from TRBV5-1 and TRBJ2-1; 8 nucleotides agree with TRBD1. Germline CDR1 reads SGHRS; CDR2 reads YFSETQ. V was pared by 0 bases and J by 6 bases, with 5 bases of the junction left unmatched. This CDR3 spans 15 amino acids. The CDR3 is CASSLAGGRGNEQFF. Here the CDR3 DNA reads TGCGCCAGCAGCTTGGCAGGGGGCCGAGGCAATGAGCAGTTCTTC.

The V call is TRBV19, the J call TRBJ1-6; D is possibly TRBD1 (5 bases). V gave up 5 bases and J gave up 1 base, with 9 bases separating them. The CDR3 runs 15 residues. Germline assignment: CDR1 LNHDA and CDR2 SQIVND (reference sequence). In DNA form, the CDR3 reads TGTGCCAGTAGTGACGGGGGGTCCTATAATTCACCCCTCCACTTT. It translates to CASSDGGSYNSPLHF.

The chain joins TRBV25-1 to TRBJ1-1; the D is unclear. V dropped 1 base and J dropped 6 bases, with 6 bases sitting between them. In germline, CDR1 is MGHDK, CDR2 SYGVNS. CDR3 length equals 12 residues. The CDR3 DNA reads as TGTGCCAGCAGTGAATTGGACTCTGAAGCTTTCTTT. Translating gives CASSELDSEAFF. The entire variable domain, with the rest obtained from reference TRBV25-1 and TRBJ1-1, is as follows: EADIYQTPRYLVIGTGKKITLECSQTMGHDKMYWYQQDPGMELHLIHYSYGVNSTEKGDLSSESTVSRIRTEHFPLTLESARPSHTSQYLCASSELDSEAFFGQGTRLTVV.

This sequence joins TRBV3-1 (or the pseudogene TRBV3-2) and TRBJ1-1, with 8 bases aligning to TRBD1. The ends lost 5 bases at V and 5 bases at J; junction bases unmatched: 16. This CDR3 comprises 17 residues. CDR1 is LGHDT, CDR2 YNNKEL, per germline (reference sequence). The CDR3 coding sequence is TGTGCCAGCAGCTCAATTAGCCTCAGGGGGCAAGGGACTGAAGCTTTCTTT. Amino acid sequence: CASSSISLRGQGTEAFF.

The chain has TRBV28 and TRBJ2-7; TRBD1 is a possible D gene (6 bases). Germline V gene data show CDR1 as MDHEN and CDR2 as SYDVKM. V was trimmed by 4 bases and J by 3 bases, leaving 10 bases between them. CDR3 length equals 13 residues. The CDR3 DNA reads as TGTGCCAGCAGTTCTTCCAGGGGCTACGAGCAGTACTTC. Protein: CASSSSRGYEQYF.

CDR3 in DNA: TGCAGCGTTGGACAGGGTGGAGATTCACCCCTCCACTTT. Translated, it gives CSVGQGGDSPLHF. V usage is TRBV29-1 and J usage is TRBJ1-6, with TRBD1 identical over 7 bases. The CDR3 has 13 residues. The ends lost 4 bases at V and 8 bases at J; junction bases unmatched: 5. Germline CDR1 reads SQVTM; CDR2 reads ANQGSEA.

The chain has TRBV5-1 and TRBJ2-7; TRBD1 is a possible D gene (5 bases). CDR1 and CDR2 (germline): SGHRS, YFSETQ. V was trimmed by 0 bases and J by 5 bases, leaving 9 bases between them. This CDR3 has 13 amino acids. The CDR3: CASSLEGFDEQYF. CDR3 DNA sequence: TGCGCCAGCAGCTTGGAGGGGTTCGACGAGCAGTACTTC.

V is TRBV11-2 and J is TRBJ1-1, with TRBD1 matching 10 bases. The CDR3 runs to 15 residues. The J segment lost 5 bases and the V segment lost 1 base, leaving 4 bases of the junction unmatched. CDR1 and CDR2 from the germline V gene are SGHAT and FQNNGV. For the CDR3, the DNA is TGTGCCAGCAGCTTAGTGACAGGGGGCCTGACTGAAGCTTTCTTT. Encoded protein: CASSLVTGGLTEAFF.

This rearrangement joins TRBV7-2 to TRBJ2-7, with D perhaps TRBD1 (6 bases). CDR3 size: 19 residues. Germline V gives CDR1 SGHTA, CDR2 FQGNSA. The V gene lost 1 base and the J gene lost 3 bases, with 25 bases spanning the gap. DNA of the CDR3: TGTGCCAGCAGCTTAGGACCGACAGGACGTAGGACTGGCAACTACGAGCAGTACTTC. Protein product: CASSLGPTGRRTGNYEQYF.

The chain employs TRBV29-1 and TRBJ2-2; the match to TRBD2 covers 11 bases. V lost 1 base, J lost 1 base, and 8 bases stayed unmatched. This CDR3 region has 18 residues. Germline-derived CDR1 and CDR2 are SQVTM and ANQGSEA. CDR3 sequence reads: CSVEVALAGALNTGELFF. As DNA, the CDR3 is TGCAGCGTTGAAGTCGCACTAGCGGGGGCCTTGAACACCGGGGAGCTGTTTTTT.